This TCR beta chain was sequenced in a study of shared clonotypes between healthy human individuals. Assay used: immunoSEQ multiplex PCR; TCRdb lists only in-frame clones, some missing. Altogether approximately 980,000 clones are present, 60% to 85% being singletons, with the ten largest covering approximately 1.5%. Losses at the gene ends were 5 bases for V and 5 bases for J; bases not matched to a gene: 6. The CDR3 contains 13 residues. The germline CDR1 and CDR2 sequences are MNHEY and SVGAGI. This TCR derives from a man aged 18 to 29 in good health. The chain employs TRBV6-5 and TRBJ2-7; 7 bases are a match to TRBD1. The sample was memory CD4+ T cells sorted from blood. Subset in this sample: CD45RA-negative fraction. In DNA form, the CDR3 reads TGTGCCAGCAGTCTGACAGGGAGTAACGAGCAGTACTTC. This sequence encodes CASSLTGSNEQYF.